This T cell receptor beta chain stems from a study of blood T cells in healthy people across ages. The germline gives CDR1 DFQATT, CDR2 SNEGSKA (reference sequence). Germline trimming cut 5 bases from V and 0 bases from J; bases unmatched to any gene: 10. The CDR3 has 16 amino acids. Primers used in a second PCR of roughly 7 to 12 cycles were a sample-barcoded 5' primer and a J-beta primer mix. In TCRdb, the 5' RACE reads were re-called with MiXCR into one record per CDR3 protein. The sample lists 1 million or so distinct CDR3 sequences, more than 35% occurring once. The sample was blood. The chain recombines TRBV20-1 with TRBJ2-3, with 8 bases aligning to TRBD2. The clonotype comes from a woman aged 55-70 years in good health. CDR3 bases: TGCAGTGCTCCCACCCTAAGCGGGGGAAGCACAGATACGCAGTATTTT. Its protein is CSAPTLSGGSTDTQYF.